A selection of T cell receptor beta chains follows, all from one sample in a study of T cells in localized non-small cell lung cancer. Sequenced by immunoSEQ multiplex PCR; TCRdb stores in-frame clones only, minus some. Of around 30,000 clones in the sample, 94% are singletons; the top ten hold 0.73%. The specimen was peripheral blood, collected before any cancer treatment. These receptors were collected from a woman between 35 and 75 years old with stage I lung adenocarcinoma. Each CDR3 is given with its conserved first and last residue. D genes are given only for firm matches. Where a row states a size, it is once, few, many or the class of an expanded clone; other rows omit it.

J | V | size | length | D | CDR3 | DNA
TRBJ2-1 | TRBV27 | few | 15 | TRBD2 | CASSLMGLAYNEQFF | TGTGCCAGCAGTTTGATGGGACTAGCGTACAATGAGCAGTTCTTC
TRBJ2-2 | TRBV7-6 | . | 14 | . | CATWGPGVAGELFF | TGTGCCACCTGGGGACCCGGAGTAGCCGGGGAGCTGTTTTTT
TRBJ1-1 | TRBV7-9 | . | 11 | . | CASSHGAEAFF | TGTGCCAGCAGCCACGGCGCTGAAGCTTTCTTT
TRBJ1-2 | TRBV18 | . | 17 | . | CASSPTNGQLANYGYTF | TGTGCCAGCTCACCCACGAACGGTCAGTTAGCTAACTATGGCTACACCTTC
TRBJ1-2 | TRBV19 | . | 12 | . | CASSKDYYGYTF | TGTGCCAGTAGTAAGGATTACTATGGCTACACCTTC
TRBJ2-3 | TRBV27 | . | 11 | . | CASSSFYTQYF | TGTGCCAGCAGTTCCTTCTATACGCAGTATTTT
TRBJ2-7 | TRBV7-2 | . | 11 | . | CASSPGYEQYF | TGTGCCAGCAGCCCAGGGTACGAGCAGTACTTC
TRBJ2-7 | TRBV10-3 | . | 12 | . | CATSAVAYEQYF | TGTGCCACCTCAGCGGTGGCCTACGAGCAGTACTTC
TRBJ2-6 | TRBV10-3 | . | 17 | TRBD1 | CAISGTGGLSGANVLTF | TGTGCCATCAGTGGGACAGGGGGCCTCTCTGGGGCCAACGTCCTGACTTTC
TRBJ1-1 | TRBV4-2 | once | 14 | TRBD1 | CASSHTGAVAEAFF | TGTGCCAGCAGCCATACAGGGGCAGTGGCTGAAGCTTTCTTT
TRBJ1-2 | TRBV6-6 | . | 15 | TRBD1 | CASRSTGGHRYGYTF | TGTGCCAGCAGATCGACAGGGGGTCATCGTTATGGCTACACCTTC
TRBJ2-2 | TRBV5-4 | . | 16 | . | CASSLAQGRDTGELFF | TGTGCCAGCAGCTTGGCCCAGGGGAGGGACACCGGGGAGCTGTTTTTT
TRBJ1-2 | TRBV2 | . | 11 | . | CASFRPHGYTF | TGTGCCAGCTTCCGACCCCATGGCTACACCTTC
TRBJ2-2 | TRBV2 | . | 13 | TRBD2 | CATLRGGSGELFF | TGTGCCACCCTCCGGGGAGGGTCCGGGGAGCTGTTTTTT
TRBJ2-3 | TRBV5-6 | . | 12 | . | CASSLFRATQYF | TGTGCCAGCAGCTTGTTCAGGGCGACGCAGTATTTT
TRBJ2-3 | TRBV14 | . | 16 | . | CASSKPGRTSTDTQYF | TGTGCCAGCAGCAAACCAGGGAGGACTAGCACAGATACGCAGTATTTT
TRBJ2-7 | TRBV27 | . | 15 | . | CASSGTGTQSYEQYF | TGTGCCAGCAGTGGGACCGGGACACAATCCTACGAGCAGTACTTC
TRBJ2-1 | TRBV5-6 | . | 15 | . | CASSLGGPHDNEQFF | TGTGCCAGCAGCTTGGGAGGGCCCCACGACAATGAGCAGTTCTTC
TRBJ2-3 | TRBV11-2 | . | 15 | TRBD1 | CASSLGQGSTDTQYF | TGTGCCAGCAGCCTAGGACAGGGTAGCACAGATACGCAGTATTTT
TRBJ2-5 | TRBV10-3 | . | 13 | TRBD2 | CAIGAGERETQYF | TGTGCCATCGGGGCGGGAGAAAGAGAGACCCAGTACTTC
TRBJ2-7 | TRBV27 | . | 14 | TRBD1 | CASSLWDRAYEQYF | TGTGCCAGCAGTTTATGGGACAGAGCCTACGAGCAGTACTTC
TRBJ2-7 | TRBV4-2 | . | 16 | TRBD2 | CASSQDQRDLSLEQYF | TGTGCCAGCAGCCAAGATCAGCGGGACCTCTCTCTCGAGCAGTACTTC
TRBJ2-3 | TRBV15 | . | 15 | . | CATSSVGGRADTQYF | TGTGCCACCAGCAGTGTGGGGGGCCGGGCAGATACGCAGTATTTT
TRBJ2-2 | TRBV7-9 | . | 13 | TRBD2 | CGGLARNTGELFF | TGTGGGGGACTAGCGAGGAACACCGGGGAGCTGTTTTTT
TRBJ2-2 | TRBV27 | . | 19 | . | CASSPKTQLSRLGAGELFF | TGTGCCAGCAGTCCGAAAACACAGCTTAGTCGTCTCGGGGCCGGGGAGCTGTTTTTT
TRBJ2-3 | TRBV11-2 | . | 16 | . | CASSFMAGMSTDTQYF | TGTGCCAGCAGCTTTATGGCGGGGATGAGCACAGATACGCAGTATTTT
TRBJ2-3 | TRBV7-2 | . | 16 | TRBD2 | CASSLGSGSGTDTQYF | TGTGCCAGCAGCTTAGGGAGCGGGAGTGGTACAGATACGCAGTATTTT
TRBJ1-2 | TRBV19 | . | 14 | TRBD1 | CASSIVGTGSGYTF | TGTGCCAGTAGTATAGTCGGGACAGGGAGTGGCTACACCTTC
TRBJ1-5 | TRBV7-2 | . | 12 | . | CASSLLDGSQHF | TGTGCCAGCAGCTTATTGGACGGGTCCCAGCATTTT
TRBJ1-4 | TRBV14 | once | 15 | . | CASSQGEPIYEKLFF | TGTGCCAGCAGCCAAGGAGAACCGATATATGAAAAACTGTTTTTT
TRBJ2-5 | TRBV7-2 | . | 15 | . | CASSHSQVLQETQYF | TGTGCCAGCAGCCATTCACAGGTCTTACAAGAGACCCAGTACTTC
TRBJ1-6 | TRBV9 | . | 14 | TRBD1 | CASSVAQGDSPLHF | TGTGCCAGCAGCGTAGCTCAGGGGGATTCACCCCTCCACTTT
TRBJ2-1 | TRBV7-2 | once | 17 | TRBD2 | CASSPGGLAGGTNEQFF | TGTGCCAGCAGCCCAGGCGGACTAGCGGGAGGTACGAATGAGCAGTTCTTC
TRBJ1-3 | TRBV18 | . | 12 | . | CASSHRDFTIYF | TGTGCCAGCTCACACAGGGATTTCACCATATATTTT
TRBJ1-5 | TRBV20-1 | . | 11 | . | CSAPRADTQHF | TGCAGTGCTCCCCGAGCGGACACCCAGCATTTT
TRBJ1-2 | TRBV5-6 | . | 11 | . | CASSVNYGYTF | TGTGCCAGCAGCGTGAACTATGGCTACACCTTC
TRBJ1-6 | TRBV11-3 | . | 16 | . | CASSTRGVSYNSPLHF | TGTGCCAGCAGCACCCGTGGGGTGTCCTATAATTCACCCCTCCACTTT
TRBJ2-2 | TRBV7-2 | . | 14 | . | CASSFNSGTGELFF | TGTGCCAGCAGCTTTAACTCAGGGACCGGGGAGCTGTTTTTT
TRBJ2-1 | TRBV9 | . | 17 | TRBD2 | CASSSRLAAVSYNEQFF | TGTGCCAGCAGCTCCCGACTAGCGGCGGTCTCCTACAATGAGCAGTTCTTC
TRBJ2-3 | TRBV9 | . | 15 | TRBD2 | CASSVAQRESDTQYF | TGTGCCAGCAGCGTAGCCCAGCGGGAGTCGGATACGCAGTATTTT
TRBJ2-4 | TRBV7-8 | . | 16 | . | CASSLERARAKNIQYF | TGTGCCAGCAGCTTAGAAAGGGCGCGGGCCAAAAACATTCAGTACTTC
TRBJ2-1 | TRBV19 | . | 13 | . | CATTTRLYNEQFF | TGTGCCACCACGACTAGATTGTACAATGAGCAGTTCTTC